This T cell receptor (beta chain) was retrieved from a study of blood T cell repertoires in COVID-19. Study at large: Sites across the United States, Italy and Spain contributed samples from acute and convalescent COVID-19. In each case, the material was cDNA or gDNA derived from T cells, B-cell-depleted T cells, or PBMCs.

A single count supports this clone. Methods used by the authors: Using reference gene primer amplification, nucleated cell counts were estimated. TCRdb keeps only in-frame clones here, not all; method: immunoSEQ multiplex PCR. V, J and clone size are those of that table, while D and trimming were read from the DNA. The table lists hundreds of thousands of clones, 70% to 90% of them singletons. The TCR was taken from a man aged 18 to 29 with active or convalescent COVID-19. The sequencing input was peripheral blood.

The CDR3 protein is CASSPRTGPISYTF. As DNA, the CDR3 is TGTGCCAGCAGCCCTAGGACAGGCCCTATCAGCTACACCTTC. This chain uses TRBV7-2 with TRBJ1-2, with TRBD1 identical over 7 bases. Germline V lookup: CDR1 SGHTA, CDR2 FQGNSA. The ends lost 5 bases at V and 9 bases at J; junction bases unmatched: 12. The CDR3 covers 14 residues.